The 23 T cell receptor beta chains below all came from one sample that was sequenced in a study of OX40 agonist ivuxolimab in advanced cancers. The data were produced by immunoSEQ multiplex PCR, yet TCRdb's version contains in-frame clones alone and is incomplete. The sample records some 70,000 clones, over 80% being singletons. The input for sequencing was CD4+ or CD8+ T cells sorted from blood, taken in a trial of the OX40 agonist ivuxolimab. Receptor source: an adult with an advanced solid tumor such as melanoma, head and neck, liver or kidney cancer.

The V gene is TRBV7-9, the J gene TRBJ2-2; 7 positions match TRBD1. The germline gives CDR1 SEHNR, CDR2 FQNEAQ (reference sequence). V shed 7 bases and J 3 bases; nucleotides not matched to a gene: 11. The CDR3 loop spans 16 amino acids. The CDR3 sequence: CASKRKGQTDTGELFF. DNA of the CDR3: TGTGCCAGCAAAAGAAAGGGACAGACTGACACCGGGGAGCTGTTTTTT.

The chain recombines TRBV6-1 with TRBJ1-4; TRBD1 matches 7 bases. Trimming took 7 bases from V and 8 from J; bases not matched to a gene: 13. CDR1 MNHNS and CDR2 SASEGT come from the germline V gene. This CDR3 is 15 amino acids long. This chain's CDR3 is CASTLQGGKGEKLFF. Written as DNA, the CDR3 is TGTGCCAGCACCCTCCAAGGGGGCAAGGGAGAAAAACTGTTTTTT.

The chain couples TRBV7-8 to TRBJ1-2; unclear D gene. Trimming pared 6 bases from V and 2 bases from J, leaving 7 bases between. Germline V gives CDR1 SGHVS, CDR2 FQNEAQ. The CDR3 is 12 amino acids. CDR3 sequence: CASSRRNYGYTF. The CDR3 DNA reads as TGTGCCAGCAGTCGAAGGAACTATGGCTACACCTTC.

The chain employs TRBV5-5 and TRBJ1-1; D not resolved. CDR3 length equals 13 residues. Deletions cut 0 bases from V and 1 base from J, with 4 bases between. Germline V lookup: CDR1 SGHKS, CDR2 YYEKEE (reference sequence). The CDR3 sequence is CASSLGGNTEAFF. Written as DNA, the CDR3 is TGTGCCAGCAGCTTGGGTGGGAACACTGAAGCTTTCTTT.

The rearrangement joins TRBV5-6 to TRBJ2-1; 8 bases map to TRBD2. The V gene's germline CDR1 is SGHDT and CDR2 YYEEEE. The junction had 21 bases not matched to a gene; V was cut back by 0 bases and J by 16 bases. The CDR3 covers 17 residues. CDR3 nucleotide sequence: TGTGCCAGCAGCTTGGATGCTCCGGGACTAGGCGGGCGTCAATTCTTCTTC. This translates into CASSLDAPGLGGRQFFF.

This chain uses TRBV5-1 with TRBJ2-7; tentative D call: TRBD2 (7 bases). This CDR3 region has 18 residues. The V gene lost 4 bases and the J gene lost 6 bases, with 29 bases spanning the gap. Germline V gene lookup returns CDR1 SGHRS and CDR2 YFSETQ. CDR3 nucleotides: TGCGCCAGCAGCGAAAACCTTTCGGGGGCGGGAGAAACAGGCGAGCAGTACTTC. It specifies CASSENLSGAGETGEQYF.

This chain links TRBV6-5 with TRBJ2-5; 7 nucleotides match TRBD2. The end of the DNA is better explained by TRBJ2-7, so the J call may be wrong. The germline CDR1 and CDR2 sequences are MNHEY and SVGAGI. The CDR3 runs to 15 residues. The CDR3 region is CASSYSGGSPYEQYF. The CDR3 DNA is TGTGCCAGCAGTTACTCAGGCGGGAGCCCGTACGAGCAGTACTTC.

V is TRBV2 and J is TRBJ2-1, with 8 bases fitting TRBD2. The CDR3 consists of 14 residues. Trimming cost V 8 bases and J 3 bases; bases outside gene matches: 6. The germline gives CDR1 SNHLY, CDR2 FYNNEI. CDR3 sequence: CASPGGTLYNEQFF. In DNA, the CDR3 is TGTGCCAGCCCGGGGGGGACTCTCTACAATGAGCAGTTCTTC.

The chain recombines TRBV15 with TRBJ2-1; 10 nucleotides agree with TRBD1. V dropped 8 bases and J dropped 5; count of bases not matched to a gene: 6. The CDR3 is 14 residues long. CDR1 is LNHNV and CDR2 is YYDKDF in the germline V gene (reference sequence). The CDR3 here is CATQDRGPNNEQFF. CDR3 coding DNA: TGTGCCACCCAAGACAGGGGGCCTAACAATGAGCAGTTCTTC.

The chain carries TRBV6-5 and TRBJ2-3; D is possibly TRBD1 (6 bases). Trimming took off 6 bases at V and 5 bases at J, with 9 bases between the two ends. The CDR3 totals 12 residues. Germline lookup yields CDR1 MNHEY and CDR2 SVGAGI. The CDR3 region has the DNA TGTGCCAGCAGGGGGGCGGGAGATACGCAGTATTTT. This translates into CASRGAGDTQYF.

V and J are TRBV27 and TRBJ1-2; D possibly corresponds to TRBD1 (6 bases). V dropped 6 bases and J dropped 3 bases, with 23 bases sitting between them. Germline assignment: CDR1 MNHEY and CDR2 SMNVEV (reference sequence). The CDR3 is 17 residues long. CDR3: CASSPRGGARVDYGYTF. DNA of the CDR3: TGTGCCAGCAGCCCGAGGGGGGGGGCTAGGGTAGACTATGGCTACACCTTC.

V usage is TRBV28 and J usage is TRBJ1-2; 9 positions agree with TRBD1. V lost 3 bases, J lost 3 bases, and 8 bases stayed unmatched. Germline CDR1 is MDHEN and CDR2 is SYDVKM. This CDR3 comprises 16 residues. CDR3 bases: TGTGCCAGCAGTTTGGACAGGGGCGGGAGGTACTATGGCTACACCTTC. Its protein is CASSLDRGGRYYGYTF.

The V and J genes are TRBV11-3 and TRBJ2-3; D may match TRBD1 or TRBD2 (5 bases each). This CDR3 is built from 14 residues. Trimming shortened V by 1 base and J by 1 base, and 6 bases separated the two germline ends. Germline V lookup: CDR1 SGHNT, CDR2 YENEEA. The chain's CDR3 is CASSLAGRTDTQYF. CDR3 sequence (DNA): TGTGCCAGCAGCTTAGCGGGGCGCACAGATACGCAGTATTTT.

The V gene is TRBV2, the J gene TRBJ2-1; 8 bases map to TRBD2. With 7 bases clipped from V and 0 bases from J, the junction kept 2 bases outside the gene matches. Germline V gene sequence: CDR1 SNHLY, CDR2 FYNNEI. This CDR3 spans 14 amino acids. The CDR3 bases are TGTGCCAGCAAGCGGGGGCCCTCCTACAATGAGCAGTTCTTC. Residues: CASKRGPSYNEQFF.

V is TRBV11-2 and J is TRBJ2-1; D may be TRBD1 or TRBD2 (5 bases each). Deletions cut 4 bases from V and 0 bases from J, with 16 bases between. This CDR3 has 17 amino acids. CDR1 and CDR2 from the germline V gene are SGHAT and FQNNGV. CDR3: CASSSRGLARSYNEQFF. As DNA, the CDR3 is TGTGCCAGCAGCTCGAGGGGCCTAGCCCGCTCCTACAATGAGCAGTTCTTC.

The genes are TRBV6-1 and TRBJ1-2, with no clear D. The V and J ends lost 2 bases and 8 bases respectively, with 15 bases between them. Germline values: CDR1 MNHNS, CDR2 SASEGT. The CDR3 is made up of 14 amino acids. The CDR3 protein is CASSENYGAGGYTF. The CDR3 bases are TGTGCCAGCAGTGAAAACTACGGCGCTGGGGGCTACACCTTC.

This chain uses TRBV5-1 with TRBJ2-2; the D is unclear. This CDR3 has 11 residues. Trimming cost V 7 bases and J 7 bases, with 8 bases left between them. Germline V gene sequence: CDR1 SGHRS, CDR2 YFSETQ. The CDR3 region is CASAISGELFF. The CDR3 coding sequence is TGCGCCAGCGCAATCAGCGGGGAGCTGTTTTTT.

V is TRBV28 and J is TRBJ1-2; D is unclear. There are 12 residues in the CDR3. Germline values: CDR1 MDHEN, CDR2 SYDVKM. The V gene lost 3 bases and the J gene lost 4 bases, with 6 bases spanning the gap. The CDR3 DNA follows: TGTGCCAGCAGTTTCAACCGCTATGGCTACACCTTC. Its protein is CASSFNRYGYTF.

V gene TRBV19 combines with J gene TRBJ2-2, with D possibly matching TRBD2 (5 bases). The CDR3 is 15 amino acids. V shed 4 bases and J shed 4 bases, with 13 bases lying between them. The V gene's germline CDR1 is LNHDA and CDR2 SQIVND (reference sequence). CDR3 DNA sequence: TGTGCCAGTAGTACCGAACGGGAAATCACCGGGGAGCTGTTTTTT. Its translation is CASSTEREITGELFF.

The CDR3 nucleotides read TGTGCCACCAGCAGAGATCCGGGGGCCAGGAATGAAAAACTGTTTTTT. Translated: CATSRDPGARNEKLFF. The genes are TRBV15 and TRBJ1-4, with D tentatively TRBD1 (6 bases). The CDR3 length is 16 residues. V lost 0 bases to trimming and J lost 5 bases, with 13 bases between them. Germline CDR1 LNHNV, CDR2 YYDKDF (reference sequence).

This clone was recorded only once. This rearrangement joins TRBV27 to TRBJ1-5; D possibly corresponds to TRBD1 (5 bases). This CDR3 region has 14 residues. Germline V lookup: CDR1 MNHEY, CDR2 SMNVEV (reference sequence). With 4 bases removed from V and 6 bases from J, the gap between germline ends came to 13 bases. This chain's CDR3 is CASSSSRVTQPQHF. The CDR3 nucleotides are TGTGCCAGCAGTTCGTCCAGGGTGACTCAGCCCCAGCATTTT.

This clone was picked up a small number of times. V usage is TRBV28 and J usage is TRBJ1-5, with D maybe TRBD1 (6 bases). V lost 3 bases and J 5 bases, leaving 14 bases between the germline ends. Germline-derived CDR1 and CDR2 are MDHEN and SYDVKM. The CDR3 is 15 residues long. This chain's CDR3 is CASSFSTGFDQPQHF. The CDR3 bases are TGTGCCAGCAGTTTTTCAACAGGGTTTGATCAGCCCCAGCATTTT.

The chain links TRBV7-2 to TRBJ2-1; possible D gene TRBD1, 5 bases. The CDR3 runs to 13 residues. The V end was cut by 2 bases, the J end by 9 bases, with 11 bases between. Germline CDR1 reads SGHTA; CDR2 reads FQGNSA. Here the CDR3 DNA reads TGTGCCAGCAGCTTATCCCAGGGCCGTGAGCAGTTCTTC. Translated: CASSLSQGREQFF.